The source of this T cell receptor beta chain is a study of cytomegalovirus exposure and HLA in healthy donors. Study conclusions and caveats: It was reportedly the case that the classifier diagnosed cytomegalovirus status with high specificity and sensitivity. First-cohort TCR clusters tended to co-occur in the approximately 110 validation repertoires, a later analysis found.

To note about this clone: The antigen is undetermined.

The V gene end was trimmed by 1 base and the J gene end by 4 bases; junction bases not matched to a gene: 7. CDR1 and CDR2 from the germline V gene are SEHNR and FQNEAQ (reference sequence). This CDR3 contains 15 residues. The repertoire was sequenced with immunoSEQ multiplex PCR; TCRdb's copy has only in-frame clones and lacks some. This sample has approximately 300,000 clones, with around 90% found just once. This TCR derives from a woman aged 25 to 39 in good health and CMV-seropositive. The chain is built from TRBV7-9 and TRBJ2-7, with 7 bases lining up with TRBD2. The specimen sequenced was PBMCs. In nucleotides, the CDR3 is TGTGCCAGCAGCTTAGATTTCAGGGAGGGATACGAGCAGTACTTC. Translation gives CASSLDFREGYEQYF.